This T cell receptor (beta chain) was observed in a study of long-term antiretroviral therapy in people with HIV. A remark on this clone: What it binds is not known.

General observations from the study: Across all time points, the repertoire was dominated by clones that expanded before ART. Comparison with controls showed narrower CDR3 length ranges in HIV repertoires. Adherence to ART, viral resistance and therapy changes lacked any data.

The CDR3 is 14 residues long. Sequencing used immunoSEQ v3.0 at survey level. The protocol was immunoSEQ multiplex PCR, while the TCRdb copy is restricted to in-frame clones and leaves out a portion. The sample comprises about 16,000 clones, about 80% of which are singletons, and 14% rests with the top ten. This receptor was taken from a woman in her forties or fifties with HIV. The chain uses TRBV21-1 and TRBJ1-1. TRBV21-1 is a listed pseudogene. This sample comprised unsorted PBMCs, obtained 1.5 years before starting antiretroviral therapy. DNA of the CDR3: TGTGCCAGCAGCAAAGAGGAGGGGCGCGGTGAAGCTTTCTTT. Amino acid sequence: CASSKEEGRGEAFF.